This record concerns one TCR beta chain sequence. This clone's antigen is unknown. Base quality data are lacking; no much larger clone is found one base away. Using the deep immunoSEQ assay, TCR CDR3 regions were amplified from genomic DNA by multiplex PCR. For each cell subset, the extracted genomic DNA was distributed evenly across all wells of several immunoSEQ 96-well plates, and each plate served as one replicate. For sorted subsets, each replicate PCR was loaded with around 220 ng genomic DNA, equivalent to some 31,000 T cell genomes. Purified libraries were measured with a Qubit 3.0 fluorometer, size-checked on a Bioanalyzer 2100, and measured again with the KAPA Library Quantification kit. Every immunoSEQ 96-well plate was sequenced on a separate single-read 150-cycle Illumina NextSeq 550 flow cell. Concerning the study's data processing: Because the immunoSEQ output held only junctional sequences and lacked quality scores, the filtering could not match the filtering applied to full-length reads. To assign V/J genes and CDR3, sequences were annotated using PyIR, a Python wrapper for IgBLAST v1.9, with IMGT germline references. Reads were removed for weak V/J assignments (E-value above 1e-6), missing CDR3, stop codons, out-of-frame junctions, or ambiguous translated residues. V3J clonotypes were defined by identical inferred V gene, J gene, and CDR3 amino acid sequence. Percentage overlap between repertoires was calculated by dividing the number of shared unique clonotypes by the size of the smaller repertoire. Three approaches were used to assess repertoire richness: RTK rarefaction, the Chao1 estimator, and Recon v2.1 estimates of unobserved clonotypes. Generation probabilities for all TCRbeta clonotypes obtained by the gDNA method from a few donors were computed using OLGA. TCRdb's version of the immuneACCESS table is confined to in-frame rearrangements and falls short of the full clone set. An unresolved V gene accounts for under half of the shortfall where checked; the remainder is of unknown origin. D and trimming come from the DNA, and the V and J calls and clone size come from that table. The sample table lists about 2,200,000 clones, under 95% of them with a count of one. Of the sample, roughly 1.7% is held by the ten largest clones.

CD8 naive samples were obtained by positive selection for CCR7 among CD45RO-negative cells, yielding a CD45RA+CCR7+ population from which TemRA cells were excluded. Donors were healthy HIV-negative adults with no recently reported acute infections or vaccinations. Only Caucasian adults living in Nashville, Tennessee, USA were represented among the donors. Blood was obtained by leukapheresis, after which PBMCs were separated by Ficoll-Histopaque density gradient centrifugation and cryopreserved in liquid nitrogen vapor phase. Purity and quantity of every magnetically sorted T cell population were checked by analytical flow cytometry. Each sorted fraction had its genomic DNA isolated and then quantified by UV absorbance on a Nanodrop 2000c. CDR1 and CDR2 are drawn from the germline V gene: SGHVS, FQNEAQ. The CDR3 spans 15 residues, from the cysteine through the phenylalanine. Just the 45-base CDR3 DNA is kept, in frame starting at base 1. Deletion took 8 bases off V and 0 bases off J, with a span of 14 bases between the germline ends.

This sample was taken from a study of shared clonotypes between healthy human individuals (dated by TCRdb to about 2020). General notes on the study: The cohort comprised two women and a few men aged 18 to 49 years. Different laboratories and diverse techniques were used to prepare libraries and sequence TCR repertoires, to increase sequencing depth and limit assay-specific biases. For each donor, CD4 naive and CD4 memory were each given three plates, CD8 naive was given two plates, and CD8 memory was given one plate. Leukapheresis yielded between about 0.8 and 9.5 billion PBMCs per donor. Blood TCR repertoires of a handful of healthy adults were deeply sequenced to estimate repertoire size and the extent of clonotype sharing between individuals.

Beyond this particular receptor, the publication reports: Across a handful of donors, 4.5% to 6.5% of naive CD4, 3% to 4% of naive CD8, roughly 2.3% of memory CD4, and 0.3% to 0.45% of memory CD8 clonotypes were shared. Incomplete sequencing was indicated by rarefaction of sorted-subset datasets, despite the large sequencing depth. Compared with non-shared clonotypes, the clonotypes found in all four sorted-subset donors had higher generation probabilities. The small number of donors limited the genetic and exposure-history diversity represented. Naive subsets generally had larger estimated clonotype richness than memory subsets did. Sampling was restricted to blood, and TCR repertoires in tissue are likely to differ from TCR repertoires in blood. Pairwise subsampling led to the expectation that sequencing depth would affect the degree of clonotype sharing among donors.

This clonotype was obtained from a man between 18 and 29 years old in good health. Some clones in this sample may be carry-over from other donors' samples. The chain was built from TRBV7-8 and TRBJ1-3; the D segment cannot be called with confidence. Material for sequencing was naive CD8+ T cells from PBMCs. The cell subset or site label of this sample denotes: CD45RA+CCR7+. The DNA sequence is given as TGTGCCAGCCGCCTGAGCGGCAGCTCTGGAAACACCATATATTTT. It encodes CASRLSGSSGNTIYF.